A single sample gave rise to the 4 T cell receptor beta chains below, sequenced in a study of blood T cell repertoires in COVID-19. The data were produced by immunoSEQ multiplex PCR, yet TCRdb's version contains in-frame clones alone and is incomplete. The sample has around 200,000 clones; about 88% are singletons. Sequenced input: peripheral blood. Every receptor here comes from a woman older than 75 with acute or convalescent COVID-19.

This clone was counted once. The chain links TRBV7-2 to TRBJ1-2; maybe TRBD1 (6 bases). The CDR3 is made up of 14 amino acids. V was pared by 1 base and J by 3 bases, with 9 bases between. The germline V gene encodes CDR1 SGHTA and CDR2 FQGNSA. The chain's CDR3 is CASSLVRGDYGYTF. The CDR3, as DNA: TGTGCCAGCAGCTTAGTCAGGGGCGACTATGGCTACACCTTC.

CDR3 protein: CASSEGAGGVGTDTQYF. In nucleotides, the CDR3 is TGTGCCAGCAGTGAAGGTGCGGGAGGTGTGGGCACAGATACGCAGTATTTT. The chain joins TRBV2 to TRBJ2-3; 8 bases map to TRBD2. CDR3 length: 17 residues. Losses at the gene ends were 1 base for V and 1 base for J; bases not matched to a gene: 7. Germline values: CDR1 SNHLY, CDR2 FYNNEI.

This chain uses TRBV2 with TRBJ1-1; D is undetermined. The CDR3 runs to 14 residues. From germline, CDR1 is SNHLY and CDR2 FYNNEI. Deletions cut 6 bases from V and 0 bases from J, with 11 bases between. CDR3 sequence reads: CASRIEALNTEAFF. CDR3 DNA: TGTGCCAGCAGGATAGAGGCTCTGAACACTGAAGCTTTCTTT.

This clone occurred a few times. CDR3 in DNA: TGCAGCGTGAGAACCGGGACAGCCGTCTCCTACGAGCAGTACTTC. This gives the protein CSVRTGTAVSYEQYF. The chain has TRBV29-1 and TRBJ2-7, with 7 nucleotides matching TRBD1. Germline CDR1 is SQVTM and CDR2 is ANQGSEA. This CDR3 has 15 residues. V lost 6 bases to trimming and J lost 0 bases; unmatched junction nucleotides: 11.